What follows are 30 T cell receptor beta chains derived from one specimen sequenced in a study of cytomegalovirus exposure and HLA in healthy donors. Primers included in the PCR were 60 Vbeta and 13 Jbeta primers. Method: immunoSEQ multiplex PCR; TCRdb's copy keeps in-frame clones and lacks some. The sample lists more than 140,000 clones; roughly 79% were seen once. Input material: PBMCs. The receptors shown here come from a male donor in good health and CMV-seronegative.

This clone was counted between two and nine times. The CDR3 loop is CASSLTSGDTGTQYF. The CDR3 region has the DNA TGTGCCAGCAGCTTGACTAGCGGGGACACGGGGACCCAGTACTTC. The chain recombines TRBV5-6 with TRBJ2-5; 10 bases are shared with TRBD2. V shed 1 base and J 7 bases; nucleotides not matched to a gene: 7. The germline V gene has CDR1 SGHDT and CDR2 YYEEEE. The CDR3 extends over 15 amino acids.

This clone was seen only a few times. The chain links TRBV9 to TRBJ1-4; 7 nucleotides match TRBD1. The V gene's germline CDR1 is SGDLS and CDR2 YYNGEE. This CDR3 comprises 15 residues. Trimming took 3 bases from V and 4 from J; bases not matched to a gene: 6. The CDR3 here is CASSDSGTDNEKLFF. The CDR3 nucleotides read TGTGCCAGCAGCGACTCCGGGACAGATAATGAAAAACTGTTTTTT.

The chain combines TRBV19 with TRBJ2-7, with D possibly being TRBD1 (5 bases). Trimming pared 5 bases from V and 3 bases from J, leaving 11 bases between. Germline V gene data show CDR1 as LNHDA and CDR2 as SQIVND (reference sequence). The CDR3 is 13 residues long. CDR3 DNA: TGTGCCAGTAGTCAAGGGGTGGGCTACGAGCAGTACTTC. Protein product: CASSQGVGYEQYF.

The rearrangement joins TRBV19 to TRBJ2-7, with 9 bases identical to TRBD1. Germline V gene sequence: CDR1 LNHDA, CDR2 SQIVND (reference sequence). The CDR3 has 14 residues. Germline trimming cut 7 bases from V and 2 bases from J; bases unmatched to any gene: 6. CDR3 sequence: CASTPGTGTYEQYF. CDR3 bases: TGTGCCAGTACCCCCGGGACAGGGACCTACGAGCAGTACTTC.

The rearrangement uses TRBV4-3 and TRBJ2-1, with D perhaps TRBD2 (5 bases). Trimming took 1 base from V and 9 from J, leaving 10 bases between them. This CDR3 spans 13 amino acids. CDR1 is LGHNA, CDR2 YSLEER, per germline. CDR3 sequence: CASSQVREGEQFF. Here the CDR3 DNA reads TGCGCCAGCAGCCAAGTTCGTGAGGGTGAGCAGTTCTTC.

This clone was seen a single time. V usage is TRBV28 and J usage is TRBJ2-1, with 8 bases matching TRBD1. This CDR3 has 14 residues. The V segment lost 6 bases and the J segment 10 bases; nucleotides outside the gene matches: 11. Germline CDR1 and CDR2: MDHEN and SYDVKM. CDR3 region: CASSNSAGGREQFF. For the CDR3, the DNA is TGTGCCAGCAGCAACTCGGCAGGGGGCAGGGAGCAGTTCTTC.

J is TRBJ2-3 and V is TRBV6-4, with 14 positions matching TRBD2. Germline-derived CDR1 and CDR2 are MRHNA and SNTAGT. The CDR3 contains 15 residues. V lost 6 bases and J lost 5; bases outside the gene matches: 4. The CDR3 DNA sequence: TGTGCCAGCAGCAGGACTAGCGGGGGGAAAGATACGCAGTATTTT. It translates to CASSRTSGGKDTQYF.

This clone was counted only a few times. V and J are TRBV27 and TRBJ2-5; 11 bases are shared with TRBD2. The germline V gene has CDR1 MNHEY and CDR2 SMNVEV (reference sequence). The junction had 11 bases not matched to a gene; V was cut back by 0 bases and J by 5 bases. The CDR3 loop spans 18 amino acids. CDR3 region: CASSLSITSGGPRETQYF. The CDR3 nucleotides are TGTGCCAGCAGTTTATCGATTACTAGCGGGGGCCCCAGGGAGACCCAGTACTTC.

V gene TRBV29-1 combines with J gene TRBJ2-5; perhaps TRBD2 as D (6 bases). Judging by the DNA end, TRBJ2-7 fits better; the J call may be wrong. The CDR3 contains 12 residues. In germline, CDR1 is SQVTM, CDR2 ANQGSEA. The CDR3 DNA reads as TGCAGCGTTGTCGGGAGCTCCTACGAGCAGTACTTC. Its protein product is CSVVGSSYEQYF.

The chain is built from TRBV27 and TRBJ1-1, with TRBD1 matching 7 bases. The J segment lost 5 bases and the V segment lost 10 bases, leaving 7 bases of the junction unmatched. Germline CDR1 reads MNHEY; CDR2 reads SMNVEV (reference sequence). CDR3 length equals 12 residues. CDR3 loop: CATGTGVTEAFF. The CDR3 nucleotides read TGTGCCACCGGAACAGGGGTGACTGAAGCTTTCTTT.

The J gene is TRBJ1-4, the V gene TRBV29-1, with D perhaps TRBD1 (5 bases). This CDR3 contains 12 residues. Trimming removed 7 bases from V and 4 bases from J, with 10 bases in between. CDR1 is SQVTM and CDR2 is ANQGSEA in the germline V gene. Written as DNA, the CDR3 is TGCAGCGCCCGGGGGGTTAATGAAAAACTGTTTTTT. As protein: CSARGVNEKLFF.

The chain employs TRBV10-3 and TRBJ1-2, with D maybe TRBD1 (6 bases). Trimming shortened V by 2 bases and J by 2 bases, and 6 bases separated the two germline ends. The CDR3 spans 13 residues. Germline V gene sequence: CDR1 ENHRY, CDR2 SYGVKD. The CDR3 nucleotides read TGTGCCATCAGTGAGGACAGGAACTATGGCTACACCTTC. It specifies CAISEDRNYGYTF.

A few counts support this clone. The rearrangement uses TRBV9 and TRBJ2-7; the match to TRBD2 covers 7 bases. The CDR3 is 12 residues long. The germline V gene encodes CDR1 SGDLS and CDR2 YYNGEE. J was trimmed by 7 bases and V by 4 bases; bases with no gene match: 5. Here the CDR3 DNA reads TGTGCCAGCAGCCCGGGGGGAGAGGAGCAGTACTTC. Its protein product is CASSPGGEEQYF. Complete variable domain (other parts from reference TRBV9 and TRBJ2-7): DSGVTQTPKHLITATGQRVTLRCSPRSGDLSVYWYQQSLDQGLQFLIQYYNGEERAKGNILERFSAQQFPDLHSELNLSSLELGDSALYFCASSPGGEEQYFGPGTRLTVT.

The chain carries TRBV29-1 and TRBJ1-2; possible D gene TRBD1, 6 bases. Germline CDR1 and CDR2: SQVTM and ANQGSEA. This CDR3 is 13 amino acids long. V lost 7 bases and J 8 bases, leaving 20 bases between the germline ends. The CDR3 loop reads CSAADRYLGGYTF. The CDR3 nucleotides are TGCAGCGCGGCGGACAGATACCTCGGGGGCTACACCTTC.

V usage is TRBV30 and J usage is TRBJ1-2, with a weak D call TRBD1 (6 bases). The CDR3 extends over 14 amino acids. V was pared by 3 bases and J by 4 bases, with 15 bases between. Germline V lookup: CDR1 GTSNPN, CDR2 SVGIG (reference sequence). CDR3 sequence (DNA): TGTGCCTGGAGAAAAAGACAGGATTTCTATGGCTACACCTTC. The encoded protein is CAWRKRQDFYGYTF.

The chain carries TRBV15 and TRBJ1-2; 9 bases align to TRBD1. Germline trimming cut 0 bases from V and 4 bases from J; bases unmatched to any gene: 6. Germline values: CDR1 LNHNV, CDR2 YYDKDF (reference sequence). CDR3 size: 16 residues. CDR3 nucleotides: TGTGCCACCAGCAGAGATAAGGGACAGGGCGGCTATGGCTACACCTTC. Translated: CATSRDKGQGGYGYTF.

V and J are TRBV5-6 and TRBJ1-1, with 9 positions matching TRBD1. The CDR3 has 15 residues. Germline CDR1 and CDR2: SGHDT and YYEEEE. The V and J ends lost 4 bases and 4 bases, in that order; junction bases with no gene match: 8. The CDR3 reads CASSPDRGLSTEAFF. The CDR3 nucleotides are TGTGCCAGCAGCCCGGACAGGGGATTGAGCACTGAAGCTTTCTTT.

The chain has TRBV19 and TRBJ2-3; 7 bases line up with TRBD1. Germline lookup yields CDR1 LNHDA and CDR2 SQIVND (reference sequence). The CDR3 spans 14 residues. V shed 5 bases, J shed 4 bases, and the junction held 6 bases outside the gene matches. Here the CDR3 DNA reads TGTGCCAGTAGTCCTACAGGGGTCCCAGATACGCAGTATTTT. It encodes CASSPTGVPDTQYF.

This clone was seen only once. This chain joins TRBV5-1 and TRBJ2-2; D gene uncertain. V lost 0 bases and J 4 bases, leaving 4 bases between the germline ends. The CDR3 is 13 residues long. The germline CDR1 and CDR2 sequences are SGHRS and YFSETQ. CDR3 amino acids: CASSLAFTGELFF. CDR3 DNA: TGCGCCAGCAGCTTGGCCTTCACCGGGGAGCTGTTTTTT.

V is TRBV13 and J is TRBJ2-3; 12 nucleotides align to TRBD2. Per the germline V gene, CDR1 is PRHDT and CDR2 is FYEKMQ (reference sequence). The CDR3 spans 16 residues. The trim removed 4 bases at V and 2 bases at J, leaving 4 bases unmatched. The CDR3 bases are TGTGCCAGCAGCTCTCTAGCGGGAGGGTTCACAGATACGCAGTATTTT. Its protein product is CASSSLAGGFTDTQYF.

This chain connects TRBV7-9 to TRBJ2-7; no clear D gene. This CDR3 has 13 amino acids. Looked up from germline, CDR1 is SEHNR and CDR2 is FQNEAQ (reference sequence). Trimming took off 0 bases at V and 2 bases at J, with 5 bases between the two ends. The CDR3 protein is CASSLAQTYEQYF. CDR3 sequence (DNA): TGTGCCAGCAGCTTAGCTCAGACCTACGAGCAGTACTTC.

To note about this clone: This CDR3 is also generated by other DNA sequences in the sample. V gene TRBV4-2 combines with J gene TRBJ2-1; TRBD2 matches at 11 bases. After removal of 0 bases from V and 4 bases from J, the junction contained 2 bases not matched to a gene. The CDR3 is made up of 16 amino acids. Germline CDR1 reads LGHNA; CDR2 reads YNFKEQ. Written as DNA, the CDR3 is TGTGCCAGCAGCCAAGACGGGACTAGCGGTTACAATGAGCAGTTCTTC. Its protein is CASSQDGTSGYNEQFF.

The V call is TRBV16, the J call TRBJ1-3, with 7 bases that match TRBD1. The length of the CDR3 is 16 residues. Unmatched junction bases numbered 11, after V lost 4 bases and J lost 5 bases. The germline CDR1 and CDR2 sequences are KGHSY and FQNENV. The DNA of the CDR3 is TGTGCCAGCAGCCCATTAGACACGGGACAGAGAAACACCATATATTTT. The encoded protein is CASSPLDTGQRNTIYF.

The rearrangement joins TRBV2 to TRBJ2-2, with 13 nucleotides matching TRBD2. CDR1 and CDR2 from the germline V gene are SNHLY and FYNNEI. With 5 bases clipped from V and 0 bases from J, the junction kept 3 bases outside the gene matches. The CDR3 has 17 amino acids. The CDR3 reads CASSWTSGGPNTGELFF. The CDR3 DNA reads TGTGCCAGCAGTTGGACTAGCGGGGGCCCGAACACCGGGGAGCTGTTTTTT.

This clone was seen only a few times. The chain carries TRBV10-2 and TRBJ1-2, with D perhaps matching TRBD1 (6 bases). Trimming took off 7 bases at V and 8 bases at J, with 17 bases between the two ends. The CDR3 is 13 amino acids. Germline CDR1 is WSHSY and CDR2 is SAAADI. This CDR3 is CASKGTTRGGYTF. CDR3 in DNA: TGCGCCAGCAAAGGGACAACCCGAGGCGGCTACACCTTC.

The V and J genes are TRBV25-1 and TRBJ1-2; 12 bases line up with TRBD1. The CDR3 has 16 amino acids. The V gene end was trimmed by 1 base and the J gene end by 6 bases; junction bases not matched to a gene: 6. The germline CDR1 and CDR2 sequences are MGHDK and SYGVNS. CDR3 region: CASSESGTGGLNGYTF. In DNA, the CDR3 is TGTGCCAGCAGTGAATCCGGGACAGGGGGCCTGAATGGCTACACCTTC.

In regard to this clone: An end of the junction does not agree with germline; a read error may underlie this. The V gene is TRBV7-9, the J gene TRBJ2-1; 10 positions match TRBD2. Germline values: CDR1 SEHNR, CDR2 FQNEAQ (reference sequence). CDR3 length equals 15 residues. CDR3 amino acids: CSSIRPGLAINEQFF. The CDR3 DNA is TGTTCCAGCATCCGACCGGGACTAGCGATCAATGAGCAGTTCTTC.

With respect to this clone: The sample contains more than one DNA sequence encoding this CDR3. The chain recombines TRBV5-4 with TRBJ2-1, with TRBD2 identical over 10 bases. The CDR3 has 15 amino acids. With V trimmed by 2 bases and J by 8 bases, 7 bases remained unmatched. CDR1 is SGHNT, CDR2 YYREEE, per germline (reference sequence). CDR3 DNA sequence: TGTGCCAGCAGCTTATCTAGCGGGAGTTTAGATGAGCAGTTCTTC. Its protein is CASSLSSGSLDEQFF.

The chain combines TRBV7-2 with TRBJ2-2; possibly TRBD2 for D (6 bases). The germline CDR1 and CDR2 sequences are SGHTA and FQGNSA. The V end was cut by 5 bases, the J end by 6 bases, with 13 bases between. This CDR3 is built from 14 residues. The CDR3 DNA follows: TGTGCCAGCAGCCCCGGTTGGGGGGCCGGGGAGCTGTTTTTT. Protein: CASSPGWGAGELFF.

This chain uses TRBV11-2 with TRBJ2-5, with TRBD2 as a possible D gene (6 bases). The DNA end is a closer match to TRBJ2-7, so the J assignment may be wrong. The CDR3 has 16 amino acids. Germline CDR1 SGHAT, CDR2 FQNNGV. The CDR3 loop is CASSQRNPGLRYEQYF. CDR3 in DNA: TGTGCCAGCAGCCAGCGCAACCCGGGACTGAGATACGAGCAGTACTTC.